This T cell receptor (beta chain) is drawn from a study of cytomegalovirus exposure and HLA in healthy donors. The study, taken as a whole, reports: The study reported that TCR beta sequences accurately predicted HLA-A and HLA-B alleles in most subjects. The authors listed around 150 TCR beta chains as cytomegalovirus-associated.

This CDR3 has 11 residues. Trimming stripped 10 bases from V and 3 bases from J, with 9 bases between. Germline CDR1 is LNHDA and CDR2 is SQIVND (reference sequence). The study ran its PCR with 60 Vbeta and 13 Jbeta primers. As handled by the study authors: In a later analysis, some 10 million of 60 million to 80 million unique beta chains occurred in at least two donors. Data came from immunoSEQ multiplex PCR; TCRdb stores just in-frame clones and leaves some out. Clone size and V and J calls were adopted from that table, with D and trimming inferred from the DNA. Of roughly 120,000 clones listed, over 60% were seen once; the top ten hold around 5.5%. This clone has more than one count but fewer than ten. Its cognate antigen is unknown.

The rearrangement uses TRBV19 and TRBJ1-2; D uncertain. The sequenced sample was PBMCs. This receptor was identified in a man younger than 35 in good health and CMV-seropositive. The CDR3 region has the DNA TGTGCCACTGACACAGACTATGGCTACACCTTC. As protein: CATDTDYGYTF.